Detailed here is one T cell receptor beta chain. Its antigen is still unknown. The data stem from a study of T cell repertoires and HLA-DP antigens. Study details: CD4+ T cells were cocultured with HeLa cells expressing HLA-DP. Findings of the study overall: Total CD4+ responders were stimulated by HeLa antigen-presenting cells. Previously undetected clones averaged approximately 38% and 46% against the two alleles respectively.

Assay used: immunoSEQ multiplex PCR; TCRdb lists only in-frame clones, some missing. The sample contains some 110,000 clones, 90% to 95% of which appear only once. The V gene lost 6 bases and the J gene lost 3 bases, with 8 bases spanning the gap. The CDR3 has 12 amino acids. Per germline, CDR1 SNHLY and CDR2 FYNNEI. Sequencing was done on a sample of CD4+ T cells from PBMCs. The origin of this receptor is a woman aged 18-29 years in good health and CMV-seronegative. The V and J genes are TRBV2 and TRBJ2-5; D remains ambiguous. The CDR3 loop reads CASSYEEETQYF. Here the CDR3 DNA reads TGTGCCAGCAGCTACGAGGAAGAGACCCAGTACTTC.